What follows is one TCR beta chain and its context. The data were obtained in a study of blood T cell repertoires in COVID-19. Germline CDR1 and CDR2: SGHTA and FQGTGA. V lost 5 bases and J lost 7; bases outside the gene matches: 8. The CDR3 extends over 15 amino acids. Per the authors' pipeline: Nucleated cell counts were estimated from reference gene primer amplification. TCRdb keeps only in-frame clones here, not all; method: immunoSEQ multiplex PCR. V, J and clone size derive from that table, while D and trimming were established from the DNA sequence. The sample lists under 450,000 clones; around 88% were seen once.

Sequencing was carried out using peripheral blood. This chain links TRBV7-3 with TRBJ1-6, with 7 bases fitting TRBD1. This clonotype originated in a woman between 50 and 59 years old with COVID-19, enrolled during active disease. The CDR3 protein is CASSVQGSENSPLHF. Written as DNA, the CDR3 is TGTGCCAGCAGCGTACAGGGGTCGGAAAATTCACCCCTCCACTTT.